This T cell receptor beta chain was recovered during a study of T cells in localized non-small cell lung cancer. Profiled with immunoSEQ multiplex PCR; TCRdb holds only in-frame clones, not every one. The sample consists of 50,000 or so clones, around 81% of them appearing once. This CDR3 spans 14 amino acids. V shed 2 bases and J 5 bases; nucleotides not matched to a gene: 3. CDR1 is MNHEY and CDR2 is SVGAGI in the germline V gene. V gene TRBV6-5 combines with J gene TRBJ2-7; 10 bases are shared with TRBD1. The input for sequencing was PBMCs, taken before any cancer treatment. This TCR derives from a woman aged 35-70 years with stage II lung adenocarcinoma. CDR3 sequence (DNA): TGTGCCAGCAGTTACCTCGGGACAGGGGACGAGCAGTACTTC. It encodes CASSYLGTGDEQYF.